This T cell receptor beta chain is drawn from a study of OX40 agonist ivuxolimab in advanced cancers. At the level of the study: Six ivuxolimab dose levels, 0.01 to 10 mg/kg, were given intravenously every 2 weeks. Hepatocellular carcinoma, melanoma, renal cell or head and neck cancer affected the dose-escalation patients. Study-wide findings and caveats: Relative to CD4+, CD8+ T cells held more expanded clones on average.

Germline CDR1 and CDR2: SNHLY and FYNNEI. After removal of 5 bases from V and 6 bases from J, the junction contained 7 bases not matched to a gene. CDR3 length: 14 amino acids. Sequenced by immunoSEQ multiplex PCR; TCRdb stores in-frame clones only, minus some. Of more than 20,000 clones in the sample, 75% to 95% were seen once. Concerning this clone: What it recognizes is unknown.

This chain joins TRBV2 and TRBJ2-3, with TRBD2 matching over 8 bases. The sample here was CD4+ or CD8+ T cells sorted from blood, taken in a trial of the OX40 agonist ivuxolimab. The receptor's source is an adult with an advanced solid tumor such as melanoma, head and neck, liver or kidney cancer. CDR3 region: CASSYGGGRDTQYF. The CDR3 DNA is TGTGCCAGCAGTTATGGCGGGGGGAGGGATACGCAGTATTTT.